This TCR beta chain is from a study of blood T cell repertoires in COVID-19. Study summary: Sites in the United States, Italy and Spain provided acute and convalescent COVID-19 samples. PBMCs, B-cell-depleted T cells, or T cells were the source of the cDNA or gDNA that made up the material.

The germline V gene encodes CDR1 SGHRS and CDR2 YFSETQ. This CDR3 contains 16 residues. The junction had 11 bases not matched to a gene; V was cut back by 3 bases and J by 7 bases. Under the authors' procedure: Estimated nucleated cell counts came from reference gene primer amplification. Using immunoSEQ multiplex PCR, the repertoire was profiled, and TCRdb retains in-frame clones only, with some absent. That table furnishes V, J and clone size, whereas the DNA furnished D and trimming. The sample records around 82,000 clones, about 88% being singletons. This chain joins TRBV5-1 and TRBJ1-4, with 8 positions matching TRBD1. Sequencing used peripheral blood. The origin of this receptor is a man in his 70s with active or convalescent COVID-19. The CDR3: CASSWNGQGGVEKLFF. CDR3 bases: TGCGCCAGCAGCTGGAACGGACAGGGCGGAGTTGAAAAACTGTTTTTT.